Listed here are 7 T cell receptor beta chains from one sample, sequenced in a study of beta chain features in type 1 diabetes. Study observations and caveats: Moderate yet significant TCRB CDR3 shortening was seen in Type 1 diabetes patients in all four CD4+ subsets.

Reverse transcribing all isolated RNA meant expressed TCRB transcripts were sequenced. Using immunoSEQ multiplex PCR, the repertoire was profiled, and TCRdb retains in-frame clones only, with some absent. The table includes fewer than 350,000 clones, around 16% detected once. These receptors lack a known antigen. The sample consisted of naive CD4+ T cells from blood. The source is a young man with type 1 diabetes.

CDR3 coding DNA: TGCAGCGTTGCCAGCGGAAAGGTCTCGGATACGCAGTATTTT. Protein product: CSVASGKVSDTQYF. The V gene is TRBV29-1, the J gene TRBJ2-3; D is possibly TRBD2 (5 bases). The CDR3 length is 14 residues. The V end lost 4 bases, the J end lost 6 bases, and 17 bases lay between the germline ends. From germline, CDR1 is SQVTM and CDR2 ANQGSEA.

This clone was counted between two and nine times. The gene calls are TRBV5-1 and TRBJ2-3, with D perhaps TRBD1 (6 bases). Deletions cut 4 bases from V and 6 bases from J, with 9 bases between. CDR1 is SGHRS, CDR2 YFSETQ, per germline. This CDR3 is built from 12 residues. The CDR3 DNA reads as TGCGCCAGCAGCACCAGGGGTGATACGCAGTATTTT. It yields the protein CASSTRGDTQYF.

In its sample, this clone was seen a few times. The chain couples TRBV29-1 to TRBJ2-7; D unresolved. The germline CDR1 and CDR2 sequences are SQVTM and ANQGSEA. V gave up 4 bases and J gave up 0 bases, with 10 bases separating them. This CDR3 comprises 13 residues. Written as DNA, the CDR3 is TGCAGCGTTGGAACCACGAGCTCCTACGAGCAGTACTTC. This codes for CSVGTTSSYEQYF.

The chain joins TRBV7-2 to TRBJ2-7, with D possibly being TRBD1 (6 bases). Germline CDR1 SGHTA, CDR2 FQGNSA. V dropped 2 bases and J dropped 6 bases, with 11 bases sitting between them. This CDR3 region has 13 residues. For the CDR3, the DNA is TGTGCCAGCAGCTTAAAACAGGGATCCGAGCAGTACTTC. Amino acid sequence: CASSLKQGSEQYF.

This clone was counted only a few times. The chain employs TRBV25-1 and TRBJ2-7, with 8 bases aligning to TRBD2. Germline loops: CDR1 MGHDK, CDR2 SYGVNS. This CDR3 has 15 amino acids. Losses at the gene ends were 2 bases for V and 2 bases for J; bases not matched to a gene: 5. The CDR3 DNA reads TGTGCCAGCAGTGAAAATAGCGGGGTGACCTACGAGCAGTACTTC. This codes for CASSENSGVTYEQYF.

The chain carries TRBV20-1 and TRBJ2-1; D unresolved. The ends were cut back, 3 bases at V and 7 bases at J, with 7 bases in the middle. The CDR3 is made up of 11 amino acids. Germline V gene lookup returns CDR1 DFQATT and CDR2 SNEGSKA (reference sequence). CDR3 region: CSASGRNEQFF. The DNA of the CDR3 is TGCAGTGCTAGTGGGCGTAATGAGCAGTTCTTC.

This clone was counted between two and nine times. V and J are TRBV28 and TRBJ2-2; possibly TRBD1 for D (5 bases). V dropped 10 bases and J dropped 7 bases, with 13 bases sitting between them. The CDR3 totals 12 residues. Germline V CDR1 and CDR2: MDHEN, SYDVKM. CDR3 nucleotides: TGTGCCACCGGCAGGGATAGCGGGGAGCTGTTTTTT. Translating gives CATGRDSGELFF.